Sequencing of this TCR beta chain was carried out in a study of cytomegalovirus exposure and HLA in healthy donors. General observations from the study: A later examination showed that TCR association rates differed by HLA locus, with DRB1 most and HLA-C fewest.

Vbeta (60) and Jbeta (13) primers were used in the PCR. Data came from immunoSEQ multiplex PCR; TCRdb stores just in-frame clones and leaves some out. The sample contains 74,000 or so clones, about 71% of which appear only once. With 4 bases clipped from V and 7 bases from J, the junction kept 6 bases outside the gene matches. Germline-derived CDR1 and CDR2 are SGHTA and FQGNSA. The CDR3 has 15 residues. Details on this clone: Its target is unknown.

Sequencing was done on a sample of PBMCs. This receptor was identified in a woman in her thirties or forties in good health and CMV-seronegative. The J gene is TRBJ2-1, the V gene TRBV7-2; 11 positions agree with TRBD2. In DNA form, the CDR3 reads TGTGCCAGCAGCTACACTAGCGGGAGTTCGAATGAGCAGTTCTTC. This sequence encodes CASSYTSGSSNEQFF.